This TCR beta chain was observed in a study of cytomegalovirus exposure and HLA in healthy donors. PCR used 60 Vbeta primers and 13 Jbeta primers. TCRdb keeps only in-frame clones here, not all; method: immunoSEQ multiplex PCR. The sample gives some 120,000 clones, 60% to 85% of which show up once; 12% is in the top ten. Trimming took 5 bases from V and 4 from J, leaving 14 bases between them. The germline gives CDR1 LNHNV, CDR2 YYDKDF (reference sequence). The CDR3 is made up of 14 amino acids. Sequences were obtained from PBMCs. The receptor was derived from a middle-aged woman in good health and CMV-seropositive. The chain joins TRBV15 to TRBJ1-1; unclear D gene. This CDR3 is CATSRGGGPTEAFF. The CDR3, as DNA: TGTGCCACCAGCCGAGGAGGAGGGCCCACTGAAGCTTTCTTT.